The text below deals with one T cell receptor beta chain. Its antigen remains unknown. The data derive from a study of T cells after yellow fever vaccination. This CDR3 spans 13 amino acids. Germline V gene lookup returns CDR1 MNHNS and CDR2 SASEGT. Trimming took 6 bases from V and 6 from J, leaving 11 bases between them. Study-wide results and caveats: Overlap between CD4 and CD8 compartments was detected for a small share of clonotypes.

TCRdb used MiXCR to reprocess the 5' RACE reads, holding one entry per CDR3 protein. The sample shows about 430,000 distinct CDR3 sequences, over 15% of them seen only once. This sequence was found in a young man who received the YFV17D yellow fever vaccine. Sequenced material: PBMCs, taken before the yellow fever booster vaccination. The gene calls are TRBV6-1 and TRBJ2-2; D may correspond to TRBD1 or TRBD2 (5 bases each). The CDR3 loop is CASRSQGAGELFF. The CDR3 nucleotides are TGTGCCAGCAGGAGTCAGGGAGCCGGGGAGCTGTTTTTT.